One sample yielded the 6 T cell receptor beta chains listed below, sequenced in a study of CD8+ T cells in alopecia areata. Treatment indicated: oral pan-JAK inhibitor, 5-10 mg twice daily. Sequencing relied on a cDNA template that was reverse transcribed from extracted RNA. Assay: immunoSEQ multiplex PCR; the TCRdb copy retains only in-frame clones and omits some. The data show about 180,000 clones, with 50% to 65% seen just once and 10% to 12% held by the top ten. Material: CD8+ T cells sorted from blood, obtained at week 24, from a patient treated with tofacitinib. Receptors originate from a human donor with alopecia areata.

The chain links TRBV7-6 to TRBJ2-3; D is uncertain. Germline V gene data show CDR1 as SGHVS and CDR2 as FNYEAQ. The CDR3 has 12 amino acids. V gave up 5 bases and J gave up 6 bases, with 9 bases separating them. The CDR3 reads CASSATYDTQYF. Here the CDR3 DNA reads TGTGCCAGCAGCGCCACTTACGATACGCAGTATTTT.

This chain uses TRBV30 with TRBJ1-2, with TRBD1 matching over 7 bases. The CDR3 is 14 amino acids. CDR1 and CDR2 (germline): GTSNPN, SVGIG (reference sequence). V lost 2 bases, J lost 8 bases, and 11 bases stayed unmatched. The CDR3 sequence: CAWSLKGAYGGYTF. CDR3 nucleotide sequence: TGTGCCTGGAGTTTAAAGGGGGCCTACGGAGGCTACACCTTC.

The V and J genes are TRBV5-6 and TRBJ2-2; D might be TRBD1 (6 bases). V lost 1 base, J lost 6 bases, and 16 bases lay in between. CDR1 is SGHDT and CDR2 is YYEEEE in the germline V gene. The CDR3 totals 16 residues. The CDR3 here is CASSLKAGVWAGELFF. The DNA for the CDR3 is TGTGCCAGCAGCTTGAAGGCAGGGGTTTGGGCCGGGGAGCTGTTTTTT. Variable domain in full (rest from reference TRBV5-6 and TRBJ2-2): DAGVTQSPTHLIKTRGQQVTLRCSPKSGHDTVSWYQQALGQGPQFIFQYYEEEERQRGNFPDRFSGHQFPNYSSELNVNALLLGDSALYLCASSLKAGVWAGELFFGEGSRLTVL.

The V call is TRBV5-6, the J call TRBJ2-3; D unresolved. Trimming cost V 4 bases and J 9 bases, with 21 bases left between them. The CDR3 totals 15 residues. CDR1 SGHDT and CDR2 YYEEEE come from the germline V gene. Here the CDR3 reads CASSPGGLSTVTQYF. As DNA, the CDR3 is TGTGCCAGCAGCCCCGGCGGTCTCTCCACGGTAACGCAGTATTTT.

This clone has more than one count but fewer than ten. V and J are TRBV7-9 and TRBJ2-1, with D uncertain. The CDR3 consists of 11 residues. V lost 2 bases and J 7 bases, leaving 3 bases between the germline ends. Germline V gives CDR1 SEHNR, CDR2 FQNEAQ (reference sequence). The CDR3 loop is CASSLFNEQFF. The CDR3 DNA reads TGTGCCAGCAGCTTATTTAATGAGCAGTTCTTC.

This clone showed up just a few times. This chain links TRBV19 with TRBJ2-7, with a possible D match to TRBD2 (6 bases). CDR3 size: 11 residues. Deletions cut 6 bases from V and 6 bases from J, with 9 bases between. CDR1 and CDR2 from the germline V gene are LNHDA and SQIVND (reference sequence). The CDR3 loop is CASSSGSEQYF. The CDR3 DNA reads TGTGCCAGTAGCTCCGGGAGCGAGCAGTACTTC.